A selection of T cell receptor beta chains follows, all from one sample in a study of blood T cell repertoires in COVID-19. Libraries were prepared by immunoSEQ multiplex PCR; TCRdb keeps only in-frame clonotypes and omits some of them. In the table there are more than 65,000 clones, roughly 80% of which are singletons. The sequenced sample was peripheral blood. The receptors derive from a woman older than 75 with acute or convalescent COVID-19. The CDR3 runs from the conserved cysteine through the conserved F or W. D genes are given only for firm matches. Clone size is stated in some rows and not others, as once, few, many or a class when expanded.

>16|TRBJ2-1|few|TRBV6-5|TRBD1
CASSYRRQGANNEQFF
TGTGCCAGCAGTTACCGAAGACAGGGGGCGAATAATGAGCAGTTCTTC
>15|TRBJ2-5|.|TRBV11-3|TRBD1
CASSLGRDRKETQYF
TGTGCCAGCAGCTTAGGTAGGGACAGGAAAGAGACCCAGTACTTC
>14|TRBJ2-7|.|TRBV6-5|.
CASSYSGATYEQYF
TGTGCCAGCAGTTACTCAGGGGCGACGTACGAGCAGTACTTC
>14|TRBJ1-1|.|TRBV28|.
CASSYTGPNTEAFF
TGTGCCAGCAGTTATACAGGGCCCAACACTGAAGCTTTCTTT
>13|TRBJ1-3|.|TRBV7-2|.
CASSSSPGNTIYF
TGTGCCAGCAGCTCCAGTCCTGGAAACACCATATATTTT
>15|TRBJ2-3|.|TRBV6-2/TRBV6-3|TRBD1
CASSYGQGVTDTQYF
TGTGCCAGCAGTTACGGACAGGGAGTCACAGATACGCAGTATTTT
>13|TRBJ1-4|once|TRBV10-2|.
CASRRGRGEKLFF
TGCGCCAGCAGGAGGGGACGGGGGGAAAAACTGTTTTTT
>17|TRBJ2-1|.|TRBV11-2|TRBD2
CASSPVGSASGRNEQFF
TGTGCCAGCAGCCCCGTGGGGTCGGCTAGCGGGAGGAATGAGCAGTTCTTC
>14|TRBJ2-1|.|TRBV19|TRBD2
CASSPVAGAYEQFF
TGTGCCAGTAGTCCGGTAGCGGGAGCCTATGAGCAGTTCTTC
>19|TRBJ2-7|.|TRBV11-2|.
CASRQLRRHRDRSSYEQYF
TGTGCCAGCAGACAATTACGGAGACACAGGGACCGGAGCTCCTACGAGCAGTACTTC
>15|TRBJ2-5|.|TRBV7-7|TRBD1
CASSLRQGAKETQYF
TGTGCCAGCAGCTTAAGACAGGGGGCTAAGGAGACCCAGTACTTC
>13|TRBJ1-5|few|TRBV12-3/TRBV12-4|.
CASSLTVDQPQHF
TGTGCCAGCAGTCTGACAGTCGATCAGCCCCAGCATTTT
>14|TRBJ1-2|.|TRBV3-1/TRBV3-2|TRBD1
CASSQVRQGYGYTF
TGTGCCAGCAGCCAAGTTCGACAGGGGTATGGCTACACCTTC
>21|TRBJ2-1|.|TRBV4-1|TRBD2
CASSQVPGGGLAGVDLNEQFF
TGCGCCAGCAGCCAGGTCCCAGGGGGAGGACTAGCGGGAGTGGACCTCAATGAGCAGTTCTTC
>15|TRBJ2-1|.|TRBV7-8|TRBD1
CASSLVMTGSNEQFF
TGTGCCAGCAGCTTAGTAATGACAGGGAGCAATGAGCAGTTCTTC
>17|TRBJ2-1|.|TRBV7-7|.
CASSLGRAGPFNSEQFF
TGTGCCAGCAGCTTAGGGCGCGCAGGCCCCTTTAATAGTGAGCAGTTCTTC
>14|TRBJ2-1|.|TRBV19|.
CASRAEAVHNEQFF
TGTGCCAGTAGGGCCGAGGCCGTACACAATGAGCAGTTCTTC
>15|TRBJ2-3|.|TRBV4-2|TRBD2
CASSQDKAGGDTQYF
TGTGCCAGCAGCCAAGATAAAGCGGGAGGAGATACGCAGTATTTT
>14|TRBJ2-7|.|TRBV7-2|.
CASSQDYFSYEQYF
TGTGCCAGCAGCCAGGACTATTTCTCCTACGAGCAGTACTTC
>14|TRBJ1-1|.|TRBV5-1|.
CASSFKGADTEAFF
TGCGCCAGCAGCTTTAAAGGGGCAGACACTGAAGCTTTCTTT
>17|TRBJ2-7|.|TRBV21-1|.
CASSKSLQGAWLYEQYF
TGTGCCAGCAGCAAAAGCCTACAGGGGGCTTGGCTGTACGAGCAGTACTTC
>16|TRBJ2-2|.|TRBV3-1/TRBV3-2|.
CASSHQGPANTGELFF
TGTGCCAGCAGCCATCAGGGGCCAGCGAACACCGGGGAGCTGTTTTTT
>18|TRBJ2-5|once|TRBV25-1|TRBD2
CASSAGRSGRFWGETQYF
TGTGCCAGCAGTGCCGGCCGTAGCGGGAGGTTTTGGGGGGAGACCCAGTACTTC
>15|TRBJ2-1|.|TRBV29-1|TRBD2
CSVEYASGPYNEQFF
TGCAGCGTTGAATATGCTAGCGGGCCCTACAATGAGCAGTTCTTC
>18|TRBJ2-3|.|TRBV4-2|TRBD2
CASSPGLAGGPDTDTQYF
TGTGCCAGCAGCCCCGGACTAGCGGGAGGGCCGGACACAGATACGCAGTATTTT